This T cell receptor (beta chain) came from a study of T cells after yellow fever vaccination. Study-level background: Some fractions had low cell numbers, and these were prepared with SMART-Seq v4 Ultra Low Input.

CDR1 and CDR2 (germline): MNHEY, SMNVEV (reference sequence). Trimming left V 7 bases short and J 4 bases short, with 11 bases between. CDR3 length: 13 amino acids. Making TCR cDNA involved 5'RACE template switching, which added UMIs and a universal primer site. TCRdb passed the 5' RACE reads through MiXCR, listing each CDR3 protein once. The sample consists of roughly 320,000 distinct CDR3 sequences, about 10% of them appearing once. Findings of the study overall: Clones that expanded after primary vaccination mostly reappeared after the booster (roughly 96% CD4, 70% to 90% CD8).

Comments on this clonotype: Its antigen is as yet unknown.

The starting material was CD4+ T cells sorted from PBMCs, obtained 45 days after the yellow fever booster vaccination. The gene calls are TRBV27 and TRBJ1-5; no reliable D call. This clonotype originated in a man aged 18 to 30 who received the YFV17D yellow fever vaccine. CDR3 bases: TGTGCCAGCATGCCAGGAGGGAATCAGCCCCAGCATTTT. Its protein is CASMPGGNQPQHF.